A single sample gave rise to the 18 T cell receptor beta chains below, sequenced in a study of blood T cell repertoires in COVID-19. The method was immunoSEQ multiplex PCR; TCRdb's version includes in-frame clones alone and lacks a portion of them. The top ten clones hold 4% of a sample with around 270,000 clones, around 90% of them seen once. The material sequenced was peripheral blood. The receptor source for this set is a man aged 60 to 69 who had recovered from COVID-19.

This clone has just a few counts. This chain's CDR3 is CASSGLTGSGNTIYF. Written as DNA, the CDR3 is TGTGCCAGCAGCGGACTAACGGGCTCTGGAAACACCATATATTTT. The chain is built from TRBV9 and TRBJ1-3; D ambiguous. CDR1 and CDR2 from the germline V gene are SGDLS and YYNGEE. Trimming took 3 bases from V and 0 from J, leaving 10 bases between them. The CDR3 runs to 15 residues.

The CDR3 DNA reads TGTGCTAGTGGTTTACGGGACAGGGGGCCCTACGAGCAGTACTTC. Protein: CASGLRDRGPYEQYF. The chain combines TRBV12-5 with TRBJ2-7, with 12 bases aligning to TRBD1. V lost 3 bases to trimming and J lost 2 bases; unmatched junction nucleotides: 2. Germline CDR1 LGHNT, CDR2 FRNRAP. The CDR3 extends over 15 amino acids.

The count of this clone is one. The chain has TRBV19 and TRBJ1-6; TRBD1 might be the D (5 bases). The CDR3 contains 16 residues. The ends were cut back, 4 bases at V and 8 bases at J, with 18 bases in the middle. The germline V gene encodes CDR1 LNHDA and CDR2 SQIVND (reference sequence). The CDR3 coding sequence is TGTGCCAGTAGTACCCGGGACTCCCAACCCCATTCACCCCTCCACTTT. Protein: CASSTRDSQPHSPLHF.

The V and J genes are TRBV5-6 and TRBJ1-3; D gene unclear. This CDR3 contains 13 residues. The germline V gene encodes CDR1 SGHDT and CDR2 YYEEEE. V lost 5 bases and J 2 bases, leaving 8 bases between the germline ends. Here the CDR3 reads CASRGGPGNTIYF. The DNA of the CDR3 is TGTGCCAGCAGGGGAGGCCCTGGAAACACCATATATTTT.

This rearrangement joins TRBV27 to TRBJ2-5, with D maybe TRBD2 (5 bases). Germline CDR1 and CDR2: MNHEY and SMNVEV (reference sequence). V was cut by 0 bases and J by 4 bases, with 9 bases left in between. The CDR3 length is 14 residues. As DNA, the CDR3 is TGTGCCAGCAGTTTATCGGACTGGGGAGAGACCCAGTACTTC. It specifies CASSLSDWGETQYF.

J is TRBJ1-5 and V is TRBV6-5, with TRBD1 matching 9 bases. The V gene's germline CDR1 is MNHEY and CDR2 SVGAGI. The CDR3 loop spans 14 amino acids. V shed 5 bases and J 7 bases; nucleotides not matched to a gene: 6. CDR3 sequence reads: CASSRTGAAQPQHF. Here the CDR3 DNA reads TGTGCCAGCAGTCGGACAGGGGCGGCCCAGCCCCAGCATTTT.

This chain links TRBV7-8 with TRBJ1-5, with TRBD1 matching 8 bases. Germline V gene lookup returns CDR1 SGHVS and CDR2 FQNEAQ. V lost 5 bases to trimming and J lost 6 bases; unmatched junction nucleotides: 9. The CDR3 has 15 amino acids. CDR3 in amino acids: CASSATGGLGQPQHF. The CDR3, as DNA: TGTGCCAGCAGCGCTACAGGGGGACTCGGTCAGCCCCAGCATTTT.

The V call is TRBV7-2, the J call TRBJ2-7; perhaps TRBD2 as D (5 bases). Between the trimmed V and J ends, which lost 8 bases and 7 bases, there was a span of 21 bases. CDR1 and CDR2 from the germline V gene are SGHTA and FQGNSA. This CDR3 is 14 amino acids long. CDR3 residues: CASAPGLTSWEQYF. CDR3 DNA: TGTGCCAGCGCGCCCGGACTGACTTCTTGGGAGCAGTACTTC.

The rearrangement uses TRBV6-5 and TRBJ2-7, with 8 bases identical to TRBD1. CDR3 length: 14 residues. Germline V gene sequence: CDR1 MNHEY, CDR2 SVGAGI. V trimming: 6 bases; J trimming: 6 bases; junction bases outside the gene matches: 10. CDR3 residues: CASRDTRQGREQYF. CDR3 sequence (DNA): TGTGCCAGCAGAGACACTAGACAGGGGCGCGAGCAGTACTTC.

V gene TRBV24-1 combines with J gene TRBJ1-5; TRBD1 agrees at 7 bases. CDR1 KGHDR and CDR2 SFDVKD come from the germline V gene. With 7 bases clipped from V and 7 bases from J, the junction kept 6 bases outside the gene matches. CDR3 length: 13 amino acids. Written as DNA, the CDR3 is TGTGCCACCAGGGGGACAGAAGGCCAGCCCCAGCATTTT. This translates into CATRGTEGQPQHF.

The rearrangement links TRBV7-9 to TRBJ2-2; 9 bases fit TRBD2. V lost 4 bases, J lost 1 base, and 7 bases stayed unmatched. This CDR3 spans 17 amino acids. CDR1 is SEHNR and CDR2 is FQNEAQ in the germline V gene (reference sequence). The CDR3 DNA sequence: TGTGCCAGCAGCTCAGCGGGGGGTAGCGGGAACACCGGGGAGCTGTTTTTT. Translation: CASSSAGGSGNTGELFF.

This chain uses TRBV19 with TRBJ2-3; 7 positions agree with TRBD1. From germline, CDR1 is LNHDA and CDR2 SQIVND (reference sequence). The V segment lost 8 bases and the J segment 5 bases; nucleotides outside the gene matches: 13. CDR3 size: 15 residues. CDR3 coding DNA: TGTGCCAGTGCCGCCGAGGGGGCGCTTATAGATACGCAGTATTTT. It yields the protein CASAAEGALIDTQYF.

This sequence joins TRBV19 and TRBJ1-5; maybe TRBD1 (5 bases). The CDR3 has 17 residues. Trimming left V 3 bases short and J 4 bases short, with 19 bases between. From germline, CDR1 is LNHDA and CDR2 SQIVND (reference sequence). This CDR3 reads CASSIRRGGTVNQPQHF. DNA for the CDR3: TGTGCCAGTAGTATTCGGAGGGGCGGGACCGTGAATCAGCCCCAGCATTTT. Drawing the rest from reference TRBV19 and TRBJ1-5, the complete variable domain is DGGITQSPKYLFRKEGQNVTLSCEQNLNHDAMYWYRQDPGQGLRLIYYSQIVNDFQKGDIAEGYSVSREKKESFPLTVTSAQKNPTAFYLCASSIRRGGTVNQPQHFGDGTRLSIL.

This chain uses TRBV7-2 with TRBJ1-3; a possible D gene is TRBD1 (5 bases). From germline, CDR1 is SGHTA and CDR2 FQGNSA. V was trimmed by 5 bases and J by 0 bases, leaving 11 bases between them. The CDR3 is 15 amino acids. The CDR3 sequence is CASSPGPSSGNTIYF. The CDR3 DNA is TGTGCCAGCAGCCCAGGGCCGAGCTCTGGAAACACCATATATTTT.

This clone appeared a single time. The chain joins TRBV5-1 to TRBJ2-1, with 7 nucleotides matching TRBD2. The junction had 3 bases not matched to a gene; V was cut back by 2 bases and J by 10 bases. Germline lookup yields CDR1 SGHRS and CDR2 YFSETQ. The CDR3 contains 12 residues. CDR3 DNA sequence: TGCGCCAGCAGCTTAAGCGGGGTGGAGCAGTTCTTC. Encoded protein: CASSLSGVEQFF.

The V call is TRBV7-9, the J call TRBJ2-2; D might be TRBD1 (5 bases). Trimming shortened V by 4 bases and J by 7 bases, and 10 bases separated the two germline ends. This CDR3 spans 13 amino acids. Per germline, CDR1 SEHNR and CDR2 FQNEAQ (reference sequence). This CDR3 is CASSSQGGGELFF. CDR3 nucleotides: TGTGCCAGCAGCTCTCAGGGCGGCGGGGAGCTGTTTTTT. The full variable domain, rest sourced from reference TRBV7-9 and TRBJ2-2, is DTGVSQNPRHKITKRGQNVTFRCDPISEHNRLYWYRQTLGQGPEFLTYFQNEAQLEKSRLLSDRFSAERPKGSFSTLEIQRTEQGDSAMYLCASSSQGGGELFFGEGSRLTVL.

V gene TRBV5-5 combines with J gene TRBJ1-2; 7 bases agree with TRBD1. Trimming took 0 bases from V and 2 from J; bases not matched to a gene: 4. The CDR3 is 15 residues long. From germline, CDR1 is SGHKS and CDR2 YYEKEE (reference sequence). The CDR3 nucleotides read TGTGCCAGCAGCTTGGCAGGGGACAGCAACTATGGCTACACCTTC. Protein sequence: CASSLAGDSNYGYTF. The full variable domain, in which reference TRBV5-5 and TRBJ1-2 provide the parts outside the CDR3, is DAGVTQSPTHLIKTRGQQVTLRCSPISGHKSVSWYQQVLGQGPQFIFQYYEKEERGRGNFPDRFSARQFPNYSSELNVNALLLGDSALYLCASSLAGDSNYGYTFGSGTRLTVV.

This sequence joins TRBV4-2 and TRBJ1-4; 9 bases align to TRBD1. The CDR3 loop spans 16 amino acids. The germline gives CDR1 LGHNA, CDR2 YNFKEQ. V trimming: 1 base; J trimming: 13 bases; junction bases outside the gene matches: 13. CDR3 in amino acids: CASSQASGTGLSRLFF. The DNA of the CDR3 is TGTGCCAGCAGCCAAGCCTCCGGGACAGGGTTATCTCGACTGTTTTTT.